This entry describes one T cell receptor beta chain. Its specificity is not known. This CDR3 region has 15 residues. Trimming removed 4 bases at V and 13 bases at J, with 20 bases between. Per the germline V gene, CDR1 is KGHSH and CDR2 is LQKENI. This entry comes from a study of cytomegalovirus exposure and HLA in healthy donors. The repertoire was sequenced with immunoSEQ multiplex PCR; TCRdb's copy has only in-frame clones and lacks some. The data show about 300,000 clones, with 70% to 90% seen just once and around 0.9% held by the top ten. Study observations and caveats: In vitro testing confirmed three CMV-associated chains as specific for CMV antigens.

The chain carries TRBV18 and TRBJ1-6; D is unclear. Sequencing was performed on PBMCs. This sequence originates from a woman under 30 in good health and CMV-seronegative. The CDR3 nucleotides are TGTGCCAGCTCACTGGCTACAGCATCAACATCGCCCCTCCACTTT. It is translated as CASSLATASTSPLHF.